A selection of T cell receptor beta chains follows, all from one sample in a study of blood T cell repertoires in COVID-19. Sequenced by immunoSEQ multiplex PCR; TCRdb stores in-frame clones only, minus some. Of 150,000 or so clones listed, under 90% are singletons. The sequenced sample was peripheral blood. These receptors originate from a human donor in a cohort sampled during active COVID-19. The CDR3 runs from the conserved cysteine through the conserved F or W. Each record gives: D gene, V gene, J gene, clone size, CDR3 protein, CDR3 DNA. D genes are given only for firm matches. The size of a clone is reported for some rows only, either as once, few or many, or as a class for expanded clones.

D: TRBD1; V: TRBV11-3; J: TRBJ1-2; size: -; CDR3: CASSSKQGSGYTF; DNA: TGTGCCAGCAGCTCAAAACAGGGGTCGGGCTACACCTTC
D: TRBD1; V: TRBV5-1; J: TRBJ1-1; size: -; CDR3: CASRPGQGGTEAFF; DNA: TGCGCCAGCAGACCCGGACAGGGGGGTACTGAAGCTTTCTTT
D: -; V: TRBV5-1; J: TRBJ1-6; size: -; CDR3: CASSPDGGSPLHF; DNA: TGCGCCAGCAGCCCGGACGGGGGGTCACCCCTCCACTTT
D: TRBD2; V: TRBV4-1; J: TRBJ2-5; size: -; CDR3: CASSQAGTSGGGKTQYF; DNA: TGCGCCAGCAGCCAAGCCGGGACTAGCGGGGGCGGAAAGACCCAGTACTTC
D: -; V: TRBV6-4; J: TRBJ1-5; size: -; CDR3: CASSDEGGNQPQHF; DNA: TGTGCCAGCAGTGACGAGGGCGGCAATCAGCCCCAGCATTTT
D: TRBD1; V: TRBV19; J: TRBJ2-1; size: -; CDR3: CASNPGQVYNEQFF; DNA: TGTGCCAGCAATCCGGGACAGGTCTACAATGAGCAGTTCTTC
D: TRBD2; V: TRBV6-5; J: TRBJ2-3; size: -; CDR3: CASSKRGANTDTQYF; DNA: TGTGCCAGCAGCAAGCGGGGGGCTAACACAGATACGCAGTATTTT
D: TRBD1; V: TRBV6-6; J: TRBJ1-4; size: -; CDR3: CASSWDRPNEKLFF; DNA: TGTGCCAGCAGTTGGGACAGGCCAAATGAAAAACTGTTTTTT
D: TRBD2; V: TRBV6-2/TRBV6-3; J: TRBJ2-1; size: -; CDR3: CASSAVGTSPYEQFF; DNA: TGTGCCAGCAGTGCAGTCGGGACTAGCCCATATGAGCAGTTCTTC
D: -; V: TRBV3-1/TRBV3-2; J: TRBJ2-2; size: -; CDR3: CASSQGSNTGELFF; DNA: TGTGCCAGCAGCCAAGGGAGTAACACCGGGGAGCTGTTTTTT
D: -; V: TRBV18; J: TRBJ1-2; size: -; CDR3: CASSPSVILGYTF; DNA: TGTGCCAGCTCACCGTCGGTAATCCTAGGCTACACCTTC
D: TRBD1; V: TRBV7-2; J: TRBJ1-4; size: -; CDR3: CASSSRTGRAEKLFF; DNA: TGTGCCAGCAGCTCCCGGACAGGGAGAGCGGAAAAACTGTTTTTT
D: -; V: TRBV7-2; J: TRBJ1-1; size: few; CDR3: CASRLAGGTEAFF; DNA: TGTGCCAGCCGCCTCGCCGGGGGCACTGAAGCTTTCTTT
D: TRBD1; V: TRBV7-9; J: TRBJ1-2; size: -; CDR3: CASSLVSGQGALGYTF; DNA: TGTGCCAGCAGCTTAGTCTCGGGACAGGGGGCGTTGGGCTACACCTTC
D: TRBD2; V: TRBV4-1; J: TRBJ2-7; size: -; CDR3: CASSQDPAGGPEQYF; DNA: TGCGCCAGCAGCCAAGACCCAGCGGGGGGGCCCGAGCAGTACTTC
D: TRBD1; V: TRBV7-7; J: TRBJ1-3; size: -; CDR3: CASSPGGPGNTIYF; DNA: TGTGCTAGCAGTCCAGGGGGTCCCGGAAACACCATATATTTT
D: TRBD2; V: TRBV5-4; J: TRBJ2-1; size: -; CDR3: CASSRTSSYNEQFF; DNA: TGTGCCAGCAGTCGGACTAGCAGCTACAATGAGCAGTTCTTC
D: TRBD1; V: TRBV10-3; J: TRBJ1-3; size: once; CDR3: CAISGTGSGNTIYF; DNA: TGTGCCATCAGTGGGACAGGGTCTGGAAACACCATATATTTT
D: TRBD2; V: TRBV3-1/TRBV3-2; J: TRBJ2-1; size: -; CDR3: CASSSRAGGRYNEQFF; DNA: TGTGCCAGCAGCTCGCGAGCGGGGGGACGCTACAATGAGCAGTTCTTC
D: TRBD1; V: TRBV7-6; J: TRBJ1-3; size: -; CDR3: CASSPSTGAGNTIYF; DNA: TGTGCCAGCAGCCCGTCGACAGGGGCTGGAAACACCATATATTTT
D: -; V: TRBV2; J: TRBJ2-5; size: -; CDR3: CASSPTNGQETQYF; DNA: TGTGCCAGCTCCCCGACAAACGGCCAAGAGACCCAGTACTTC
D: -; V: TRBV5-1; J: TRBJ1-5; size: -; CDR3: CASSLGGREGNQPQHF; DNA: TGCGCCAGCAGCTTGGGCGGCAGGGAAGGGAATCAGCCCCAGCATTTT
D: TRBD1; V: TRBV10-2; J: TRBJ1-2; size: -; CDR3: CASSGDSRRTDYGYTF; DNA: TGCGCCAGCAGTGGGGACAGCCGGAGGACGGACTATGGCTACACCTTC
D: -; V: TRBV6-5; J: TRBJ2-1; size: -; CDR3: CASSYLRGNEQFF; DNA: TGTGCCAGCAGTTACTTAAGGGGTAATGAGCAGTTCTTC
D: -; V: TRBV7-9; J: TRBJ2-5; size: -; CDR3: CASSSGPGGKETQYF; DNA: TGTGCCAGCAGCTCCGGTCCCGGGGGAAAAGAGACCCAGTACTTC
D: TRBD1; V: TRBV15; J: TRBJ1-4; size: -; CDR3: CATSRVQGREKLFF; DNA: TGTGCCACCAGCAGAGTACAGGGGCGAGAAAAACTGTTTTTT
D: -; V: TRBV3-1/TRBV3-2; J: TRBJ1-3; size: -; CDR3: CASSRQSQWKTIYF; DNA: TGTGCCAGCAGCCGACAGTCCCAGTGGAAGACCATATATTTT
D: -; V: TRBV10-2; J: TRBJ1-1; size: -; CDR3: CASTTGTEAFF; DNA: TGCGCCAGCACCACGGGCACTGAAGCTTTCTTT
D: -; V: TRBV24-1; J: TRBJ1-5; size: -; CDR3: CATSESESNQPQHF; DNA: TGTGCCACCAGTGAGTCGGAGAGCAATCAGCCCCAGCATTTT
D: -; V: TRBV5-6; J: TRBJ1-2; size: -; CDR3: CASSGADSPGYGYTF; DNA: TGTGCCAGCAGCGGAGCGGACAGCCCAGGCTATGGCTACACCTTC
D: -; V: TRBV3-1/TRBV3-2; J: TRBJ1-2; size: -; CDR3: CASSQVKQQSLSF; DNA: TGTGCCAGCAGCCAAGTAAAACAGCAAAGTCTATCCTTC
D: -; V: TRBV4-3; J: TRBJ1-2; size: -; CDR3: CASSRQGELGGYTF; DNA: TGCGCCAGCAGCCGGCAAGGGGAATTAGGCGGCTACACCTTC
D: -; V: TRBV14; J: TRBJ1-2; size: -; CDR3: CASARYGGYGYTF; DNA: TGTGCCAGCGCCCGGTACGGTGGCTATGGCTACACCTTC
D: TRBD1; V: TRBV7-9; J: TRBJ1-4; size: -; CDR3: CASSQGQPNEKLFF; DNA: TGTGCCAGCAGCCAGGGACAGCCTAATGAAAAACTGTTTTTT
D: -; V: TRBV6-2/TRBV6-3; J: TRBJ1-1; size: -; CDR3: CASSYTITGEAFF; DNA: TGTGCCAGCAGTTACACAATCACAGGGGAAGCTTTCTTT
D: TRBD2; V: TRBV15; J: TRBJ2-3; size: -; CDR3: CATSRDLAGASADTQYF; DNA: TGTGCCACCAGCAGAGATCTAGCGGGGGCCTCCGCAGATACGCAGTATTTT
D: -; V: TRBV6-5; J: TRBJ1-1; size: -; CDR3: CASSPGSTEAFF; DNA: TGTGCCAGCAGCCCCGGGAGTACTGAAGCTTTCTTT
D: TRBD2; V: TRBV2; J: TRBJ2-3; size: -; CDR3: CASSSGGAVNTQYF; DNA: TGTGCCAGCAGTAGCGGGGGGGCCGTGAATACGCAGTATTTT
D: -; V: TRBV18; J: TRBJ2-4; size: -; CDR3: CASSPTDNSNIQYF; DNA: TGTGCCAGCTCACCGACAGACAATTCAAACATTCAGTACTTC
D: -; V: TRBV24-1; J: TRBJ2-1; size: -; CDR3: CATSDGGSEVDNEQFF; DNA: TGTGCCACCAGTGATGGTGGGTCTGAGGTGGACAATGAGCAGTTCTTC
D: -; V: TRBV5-8; J: TRBJ2-1; size: -; CDR3: CASSPDRTWPEQFF; DNA: TGTGCCAGCAGCCCCGACAGGACCTGGCCTGAGCAGTTCTTC
D: -; V: TRBV19; J: TRBJ1-5; size: -; CDR3: CASSMGLLRAQHF; DNA: TGTGCCAGTAGTATGGGACTCCTCAGGGCCCAGCATTTT
D: TRBD1; V: TRBV4-2; J: TRBJ1-4; size: -; CDR3: CASSQDQAGGEKLFF; DNA: TGTGCCAGCAGCCAAGATCAGGCAGGGGGTGAAAAACTGTTTTTT
D: TRBD1; V: TRBV6-2/TRBV6-3; J: TRBJ1-5; size: few; CDR3: CASSGQGSNQPQHF; DNA: TGTGCCAGCAGTGGACAGGGAAGCAATCAGCCCCAGCATTTT
D: -; V: TRBV27; J: TRBJ1-2; size: -; CDR3: CASSFSGVNYGYTF; DNA: TGTGCCAGCAGTTTTTCAGGGGTTAACTATGGCTACACCTTC
D: -; V: TRBV6-5; J: TRBJ2-3; size: -; CDR3: CASSYSWAGTTDTQYF; DNA: TGTGCCAGCAGTTACTCATGGGCAGGAACCACAGATACGCAGTATTTT
D: -; V: TRBV14; J: TRBJ1-2; size: -; CDR3: CASSLPGTYAGYTF; DNA: TGTGCCAGCAGCCTACCCGGGACATATGCTGGCTACACCTTC
D: TRBD2; V: TRBV9; J: TRBJ2-1; size: -; CDR3: CASSVQLAGGLLEQFF; DNA: TGTGCCAGCAGCGTCCAACTAGCGGGGGGGCTTCTTGAGCAGTTCTTC
D: -; V: TRBV5-1; J: TRBJ2-7; size: -; CDR3: CASSLGPGAGDEQYF; DNA: TGCGCCAGCAGCTTGGGGCCAGGGGCAGGTGACGAGCAGTACTTC
D: -; V: TRBV6-6; J: TRBJ2-3; size: -; CDR3: CASSYLSTDTQYF; DNA: TGTGCCAGCAGTTACCTCAGCACAGATACGCAGTATTTT
D: -; V: TRBV7-2; J: TRBJ2-7; size: -; CDR3: CASSPHAATEQYF; DNA: TGTGCCAGCAGCCCACACGCCGCCACGGAGCAGTACTTC